What follows describes a single T cell receptor beta chain. Its antigen is undetermined. The data are from a study of cytomegalovirus exposure and HLA in healthy donors. Study-wide background: Under 85% of around 400 genotyped donors fell in the Caucasian-associated ancestry cluster. Study-wide results and limits: Researchers catalogued roughly 150 TCR beta chains as cytomegalovirus-associated. V- and J-gene trimming of TCR beta was linked (in a later analysis) to a missense DCLRE1C variant.

PCR was performed using 60 Vbeta and 13 Jbeta primers. TCRdb's table, derived via immunoSEQ multiplex PCR, lists solely in-frame clones and lacks some. The data include some 140,000 clones; the top ten clones carry roughly 1.6%. This sequence originates from a woman in her 40s in good health and CMV-seronegative. Sequenced material: PBMCs.

The CDR3 loop reads CASSEQQTGFDEQFF. CDR3 nucleotide sequence: TGTGCCAGCAGCGAACAGCAGACGGGATTTGATGAGCAGTTCTTC. This chain links TRBV9 with TRBJ2-1; a weak D match, TRBD2 (5 bases). Germline CDR1 and CDR2: SGDLS and YYNGEE. V shed 3 bases and J shed 8 bases, with 18 bases lying between them. The CDR3 is 15 residues long.